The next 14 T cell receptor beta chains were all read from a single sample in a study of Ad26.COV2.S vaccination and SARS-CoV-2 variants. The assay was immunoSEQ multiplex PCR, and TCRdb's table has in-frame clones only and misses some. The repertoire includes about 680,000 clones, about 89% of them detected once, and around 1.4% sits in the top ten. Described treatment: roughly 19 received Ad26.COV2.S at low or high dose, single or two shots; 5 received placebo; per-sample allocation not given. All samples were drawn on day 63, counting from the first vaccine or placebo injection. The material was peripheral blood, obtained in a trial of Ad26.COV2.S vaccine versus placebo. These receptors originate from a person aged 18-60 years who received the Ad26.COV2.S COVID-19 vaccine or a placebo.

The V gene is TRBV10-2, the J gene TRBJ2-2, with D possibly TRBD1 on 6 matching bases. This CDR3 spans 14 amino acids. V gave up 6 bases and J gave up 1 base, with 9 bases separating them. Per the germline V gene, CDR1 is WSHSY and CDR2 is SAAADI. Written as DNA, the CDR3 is TGCGCCAGCAGCAAGGGACAGAACACCGGGGAGCTGTTTTTT. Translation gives CASSKGQNTGELFF.

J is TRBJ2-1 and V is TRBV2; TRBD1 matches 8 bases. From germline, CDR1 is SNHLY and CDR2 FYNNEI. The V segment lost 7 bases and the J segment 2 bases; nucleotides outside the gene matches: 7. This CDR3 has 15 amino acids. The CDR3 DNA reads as TGTGCCAGCACGTCACAGGGGGGACCCTACAATGAGCAGTTCTTC. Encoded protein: CASTSQGGPYNEQFF.

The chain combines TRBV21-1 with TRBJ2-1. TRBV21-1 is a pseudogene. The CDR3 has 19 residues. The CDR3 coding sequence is TGTGCCAGCAGCAAAATGGGGAAGACTTGGGCTGACTCCTACAATGAGCAGTTCTTC. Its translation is CASSKMGKTWADSYNEQFF.

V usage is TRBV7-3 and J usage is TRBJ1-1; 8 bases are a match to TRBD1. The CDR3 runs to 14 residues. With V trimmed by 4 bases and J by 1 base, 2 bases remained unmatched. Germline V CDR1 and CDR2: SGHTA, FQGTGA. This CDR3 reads CASSSGQENTEAFF. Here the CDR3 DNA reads TGTGCCAGCAGCTCGGGACAGGAGAACACTGAAGCTTTCTTT.

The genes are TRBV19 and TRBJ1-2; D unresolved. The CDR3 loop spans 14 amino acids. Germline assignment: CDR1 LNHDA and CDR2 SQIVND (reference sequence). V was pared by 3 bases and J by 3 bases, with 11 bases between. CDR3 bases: TGTGCCAGTAGTATCGGGTCGGGAGACTATGGCTACACCTTC. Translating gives CASSIGSGDYGYTF.

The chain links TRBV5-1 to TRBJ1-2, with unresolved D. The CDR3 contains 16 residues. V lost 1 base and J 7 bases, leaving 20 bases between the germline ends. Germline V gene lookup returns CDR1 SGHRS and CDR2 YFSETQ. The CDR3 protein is CASSLTLSSGSVGYTF. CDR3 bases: TGCGCCAGCAGCTTGACCTTGTCCAGTGGCTCTGTTGGCTACACCTTC. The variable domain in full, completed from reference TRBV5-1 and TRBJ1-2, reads KAGVTQTPRYLIKTRGQQVTLSCSPISGHRSVSWYQQTPGQGLQFLFEYFSETQRNKGNFPGRFSGRQFSNSRSEMNVSTLELGDSALYLCASSLTLSSGSVGYTFGSGTRLTVV.

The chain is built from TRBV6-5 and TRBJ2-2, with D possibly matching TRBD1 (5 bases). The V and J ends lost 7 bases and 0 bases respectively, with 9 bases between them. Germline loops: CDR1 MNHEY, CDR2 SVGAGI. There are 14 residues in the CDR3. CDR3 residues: CASNGRANTGELFF. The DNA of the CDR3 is TGTGCCAGCAACGGCAGGGCGAACACCGGGGAGCTGTTTTTT.

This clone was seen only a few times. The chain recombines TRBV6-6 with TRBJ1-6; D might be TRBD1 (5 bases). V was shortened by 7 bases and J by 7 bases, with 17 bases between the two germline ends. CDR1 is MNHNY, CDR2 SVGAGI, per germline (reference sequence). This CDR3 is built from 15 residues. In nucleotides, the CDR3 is TGTGCCAGCATCATTGGGGGAATCCCCAATTCACCCCTCCACTTT. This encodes CASIIGGIPNSPLHF.

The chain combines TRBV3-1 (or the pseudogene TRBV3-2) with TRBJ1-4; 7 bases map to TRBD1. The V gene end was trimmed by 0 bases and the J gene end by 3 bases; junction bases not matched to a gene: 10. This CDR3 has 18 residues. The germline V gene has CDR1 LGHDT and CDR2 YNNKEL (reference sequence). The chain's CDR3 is CASSQDLRSGTANEKLFF. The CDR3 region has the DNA TGTGCCAGCAGCCAAGATCTCCGGAGTGGGACAGCTAATGAAAAACTGTTTTTT.

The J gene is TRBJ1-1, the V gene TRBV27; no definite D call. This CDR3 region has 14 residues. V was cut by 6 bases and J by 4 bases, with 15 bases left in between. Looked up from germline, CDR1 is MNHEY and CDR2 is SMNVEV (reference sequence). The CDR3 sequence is CASSPSPGPTEAFF. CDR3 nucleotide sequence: TGTGCCAGCAGCCCCTCGCCAGGCCCCACTGAAGCTTTCTTT.

In nucleotides, the CDR3 is TGTGCCATCAAGGGTGGGGTTGGACAAGAGACCCAGTACTTC. Its protein is CAIKGGVGQETQYF. J is TRBJ2-5 and V is TRBV10-3; D gene ambiguous. CDR1 and CDR2 (germline): ENHRY, SYGVKD. The CDR3 has 14 amino acids. Trimming removed 7 bases at V and 2 bases at J, with 14 bases between.

CDR3 protein: CASSYDRARDHSNQPQHF. DNA of the CDR3: TGTGCCAGCAGTTACGACCGGGCCAGGGACCATAGCAATCAGCCCCAGCATTTT. This chain connects TRBV6-2 or TRBV6-3 to TRBJ1-5; tentatively, D is TRBD1 (5 bases). The ends were cut back, 2 bases at V and 0 bases at J, with 17 bases in the middle. This CDR3 region has 18 residues. The germline gives CDR1 MNHEY, CDR2 SVGEGT.

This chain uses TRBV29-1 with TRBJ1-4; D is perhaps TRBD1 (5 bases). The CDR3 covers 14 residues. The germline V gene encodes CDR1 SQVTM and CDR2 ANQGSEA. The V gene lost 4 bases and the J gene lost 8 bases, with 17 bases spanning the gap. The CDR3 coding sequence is TGCAGCGTTGGCCGGGCAGGCGGGACGGAAAAACTGTTTTTT. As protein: CSVGRAGGTEKLFF.

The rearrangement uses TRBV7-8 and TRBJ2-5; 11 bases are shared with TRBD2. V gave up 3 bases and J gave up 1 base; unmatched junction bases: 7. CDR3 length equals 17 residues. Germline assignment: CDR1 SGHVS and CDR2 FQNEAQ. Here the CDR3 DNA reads TGTGCCAGCAGCTTCCTAGCGGGAGGTTCCCCCCAAGAGACCCAGTACTTC. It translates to CASSFLAGGSPQETQYF. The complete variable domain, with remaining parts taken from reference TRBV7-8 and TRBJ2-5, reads GAGVSQSPRYKVAKRGQDVALRCDPISGHVSLFWYQQALGQGPEFLTYFQNEAQLDKSGLPSDRFFAERPEGSVSTLKIQRTQQEDSAVYLCASSFLAGGSPQETQYFGPGTRLLVL.